The source of this T cell receptor (beta chain) is a study of regulatory T cells in long-lasting Graves disease. Investigators prepared the TCR beta libraries by applying iRepertoire HTBI primers and Arm-PCR of CDR3 regions. TCRdb re-called the multiplex PCR reads through MiXCR, storing one row per CDR3 protein. The sample includes almost 450,000 distinct CDR3 sequences, roughly 15% of them seen just once. Time point given: newly diagnosed GD, antithyroid drugs for less than 3 months. Isolated PBMC RNA provided the starting material for the TCR library. Losses at the gene ends were 5 bases for V and 2 bases for J; bases not matched to a gene: 6. This CDR3 region has 14 residues. Germline V gene lookup returns CDR1 SQVTM and CDR2 ANQGSEA. The same specimen was also included in a second study, on T cells in Graves' hyperthyroidism and ophthalmopathy. That source adds: Blood held most thyroid clonotypes expanded above 0.001 frequency.

This TCR came from a woman in her twenties or thirties with Graves disease. The sample here was peripheral blood mononuclear cells (PBMCs), taken at new diagnosis, from a patient treated with antithyroid drugs. The V and J genes are TRBV29-1 and TRBJ2-3; 8 nucleotides match TRBD2. The CDR3 is CSVKLAGVTDTQYF. CDR3 coding DNA: TGCAGCGTTAAGCTAGCGGGTGTCACAGATACGCAGTATTTT.